These 13 T cell receptor beta chains were all obtained from the same sample, sequenced in a study of cytomegalovirus exposure and HLA in healthy donors. Generated by immunoSEQ multiplex PCR, the TCRdb table keeps only in-frame clones and is missing some. The table records some 180,000 clones, around 86% of them present only once. Sequencing was carried out using PBMCs. The receptor set was obtained from a young man in good health and CMV-seropositive.

The chain combines TRBV28 with TRBJ2-3; D possibly matches TRBD1 or TRBD2 (6 bases each). V was shortened by 3 bases and J by 6 bases, with 16 bases between the two germline ends. Germline CDR1 MDHEN, CDR2 SYDVKM. This CDR3 has 15 residues. CDR3 coding DNA: TGTGCCAGCAGTTTGGCTAGCGAAGGGGGGGATACGCAGTATTTT. It is translated as CASSLASEGGDTQYF.

The rearrangement links TRBV15 to TRBJ2-7; tentative D call: TRBD1 (6 bases). V lost 0 bases to trimming and J lost 5 bases, with 14 bases between them. CDR3 length: 15 residues. Germline V gives CDR1 LNHNV, CDR2 YYDKDF (reference sequence). The CDR3 sequence: CATSRDSSRGNEQYF. The CDR3 nucleotides read TGTGCCACCAGCAGAGATTCCTCCAGGGGCAACGAGCAGTACTTC.

The gene calls are TRBV28 and TRBJ1-5; D is undetermined. V was cut by 4 bases and J by 6 bases, with 19 bases left in between. Germline V gives CDR1 MDHEN, CDR2 SYDVKM. There are 16 residues in the CDR3. For the CDR3, the DNA is TGTGCCAGCAGTTCCCGGGCCCATGGTATCGGTCAGCCCCAGCATTTT. Its translation: CASSSRAHGIGQPQHF. The whole variable domain, remainder taken from reference TRBV28 and TRBJ1-5, is DVKVTQSSRYLVKRTGEKVFLECVQDMDHENMFWYRQDPGLGLRLIYFSYDVKMKEKGDIPEGYSVSREKKERFSLILESASTNQTSMYLCASSSRAHGIGQPQHFGDGTRLSIL.

The chain is built from TRBV27 and TRBJ2-7; TRBD1 matches at 11 bases. The CDR3 is made up of 15 amino acids. Germline V gives CDR1 MNHEY, CDR2 SMNVEV (reference sequence). Unmatched junction bases numbered 5, after V lost 6 bases and J lost 1 base. The CDR3 nucleotides read TGTGCCAGCAGCCCAGGGACAGGGGGTTCCTACGAGCAGTACTTC. Its protein is CASSPGTGGSYEQYF.

This clone has just a few counts. The chain recombines TRBV28 with TRBJ1-2; no firm D call. This CDR3 spans 13 amino acids. Looked up from germline, CDR1 is MDHEN and CDR2 is SYDVKM. The ends were cut back, 9 bases at V and 0 bases at J, with 11 bases in the middle. CDR3 amino acids: CASGWPANYGYTF. Here the CDR3 DNA reads TGTGCCAGTGGGTGGCCCGCTAACTATGGCTACACCTTC.

The DNA for the CDR3 is TGTGCCAGCAGTGATTGGGACAGGGGAAACACTGAAGCTTTCTTT. Protein: CASSDWDRGNTEAFF. V is TRBV2 and J is TRBJ1-1, with TRBD1 matching over 10 bases. The V gene end was trimmed by 3 bases and the J gene end by 2 bases; junction bases not matched to a gene: 3. The CDR3 is 15 residues long. The germline CDR1 and CDR2 sequences are SNHLY and FYNNEI.

The CDR3 region is CASSLGGDTYPEAFF. The CDR3 DNA is TGTGCCAGCAGCTTAGGAGGGGACACTTACCCGGAAGCTTTCTTT. The chain joins TRBV7-6 to TRBJ1-1, with a weak D call TRBD1 (6 bases). Trimming took off 1 base at V and 8 bases at J, with 17 bases between the two ends. Germline V gives CDR1 SGHVS, CDR2 FNYEAQ. This CDR3 region has 15 residues.

V usage is TRBV14 and J usage is TRBJ2-1; TRBD2 matches 15 bases. The CDR3 extends over 20 amino acids. V lost 1 base to trimming and J lost 3 bases; unmatched junction nucleotides: 10. From germline, CDR1 is SGHDN and CDR2 FVKESK. This CDR3 reads CASSQAGTGLAGGLYNEQFF. The CDR3 coding sequence is TGTGCCAGCAGCCAAGCCGGAACAGGACTAGCGGGAGGGCTCTACAATGAGCAGTTCTTC.

This chain connects TRBV29-1 to TRBJ1-2; D remains ambiguous. V dropped 7 bases and J dropped 2 bases, with 11 bases sitting between them. The CDR3 is 12 residues long. Germline CDR1 reads SQVTM; CDR2 reads ANQGSEA. The CDR3, as DNA: TGCAGCGCCCGGGCTGCAAACTATGGCTACACCTTC. Translated: CSARAANYGYTF.

In DNA, the CDR3 is TGTGCCTGGAGCCTGGGGCGAGACTATGGCTACACCTTC. Translation: CAWSLGRDYGYTF. The chain links TRBV30 to TRBJ1-2; maybe TRBD1 (5 bases). CDR3 size: 13 residues. With 3 bases removed from V and 3 bases from J, the gap between germline ends came to 11 bases. CDR1 GTSNPN and CDR2 SVGIG come from the germline V gene (reference sequence).

This chain joins TRBV27 and TRBJ2-7; D gene ambiguous. Trimming removed 5 bases from V and 3 bases from J, with 11 bases in between. The CDR3 is 13 residues long. Germline V gene data show CDR1 as MNHEY and CDR2 as SMNVEV (reference sequence). The CDR3 region has the DNA TGTGCCAGCAGTCTCCGGACGGACTACGAGCAGTACTTC. Encoded protein: CASSLRTDYEQYF.

About this clone itself: The sample has other DNA sequences that encode this CDR3 too. V is TRBV20-1 and J is TRBJ2-3; maybe TRBD2 (6 bases). This CDR3 has 11 residues. Looked up from germline, CDR1 is DFQATT and CDR2 is SNEGSKA (reference sequence). V was clipped by 5 bases and J by 3 bases, with 6 bases between them. CDR3: CSARGTDTQYF. CDR3 coding DNA: TGCAGTGCTCGGGGGACAGATACGCAGTATTTT.

The chain links TRBV7-9 to TRBJ2-2; D is possibly TRBD1 (6 bases). Trimming removed 3 bases from V and 5 bases from J, with 16 bases in between. The CDR3 has 16 amino acids. Per the germline V gene, CDR1 is SEHNR and CDR2 is FQNEAQ (reference sequence). The DNA for the CDR3 is TGTGCCAGCAGCTTTACCCTCGGACAGACAACCGGGGAGCTGTTTTTT. Residues: CASSFTLGQTTGELFF.